This T cell receptor (beta chain) was identified in a study of blood T cell repertoires in COVID-19. Study as a whole: The origin of the acute and convalescent COVID-19 samples was the United States, Italy and Spain.

Sequenced by immunoSEQ multiplex PCR; TCRdb stores in-frame clones only, minus some. The table records 250,000 to 300,000 clones, 85% to 90% of them present only once. The CDR3 length is 15 residues. CDR1 is SNHLY, CDR2 FYNNEI, per germline. V lost 4 bases to trimming and J lost 3 bases; unmatched junction nucleotides: 7. This sequence joins TRBV2 and TRBJ1-2; 8 nucleotides line up with TRBD1. The specimen sequenced was peripheral blood. The source of this sequence is a woman aged 50 to 65 with COVID-19, enrolled during active disease. The CDR3, as DNA: TGTGCCAGCAGTGGACAGGGGATTTCTTACTATGGCTACACCTTC. Its protein is CASSGQGISYYGYTF.